Given below is one TCR beta chain in context. Its antigen is not known. This record comes from a study of T cell responses to AZD1222 COVID-19 vaccine. Study-level findings and limits: Of spike-specific TCRs, nearly half reportedly target regions left unmutated in variants. White British donors predominated, females outnumbered males, and clonal diversity was possibly underestimated. The study found vaccine-associated CD4 TCRs spanning spike, dominant at 160-218 and 743-854.

Assay: immunoSEQ multiplex PCR; the TCRdb copy retains only in-frame clones and omits some. The sample yields 120,000 to 150,000 clones, 85% to 95% seen once. CDR1 is LNHDA, CDR2 SQIVND, per germline (reference sequence). The germline V and J ends were trimmed by 3 bases and 7 bases, with 7 bases remaining between them. CDR3 length: 13 residues. The sequence was collected from an adult in good health. The sequencing here drew on peripheral blood, taken on day 0 of AZD1222 vaccination. The chain carries TRBV19 and TRBJ1-6; no firm D call. The CDR3 coding sequence is TGTGCCAGTAGTATCCAGGAGAATTCACCCCTCCACTTT. It specifies CASSIQENSPLHF.